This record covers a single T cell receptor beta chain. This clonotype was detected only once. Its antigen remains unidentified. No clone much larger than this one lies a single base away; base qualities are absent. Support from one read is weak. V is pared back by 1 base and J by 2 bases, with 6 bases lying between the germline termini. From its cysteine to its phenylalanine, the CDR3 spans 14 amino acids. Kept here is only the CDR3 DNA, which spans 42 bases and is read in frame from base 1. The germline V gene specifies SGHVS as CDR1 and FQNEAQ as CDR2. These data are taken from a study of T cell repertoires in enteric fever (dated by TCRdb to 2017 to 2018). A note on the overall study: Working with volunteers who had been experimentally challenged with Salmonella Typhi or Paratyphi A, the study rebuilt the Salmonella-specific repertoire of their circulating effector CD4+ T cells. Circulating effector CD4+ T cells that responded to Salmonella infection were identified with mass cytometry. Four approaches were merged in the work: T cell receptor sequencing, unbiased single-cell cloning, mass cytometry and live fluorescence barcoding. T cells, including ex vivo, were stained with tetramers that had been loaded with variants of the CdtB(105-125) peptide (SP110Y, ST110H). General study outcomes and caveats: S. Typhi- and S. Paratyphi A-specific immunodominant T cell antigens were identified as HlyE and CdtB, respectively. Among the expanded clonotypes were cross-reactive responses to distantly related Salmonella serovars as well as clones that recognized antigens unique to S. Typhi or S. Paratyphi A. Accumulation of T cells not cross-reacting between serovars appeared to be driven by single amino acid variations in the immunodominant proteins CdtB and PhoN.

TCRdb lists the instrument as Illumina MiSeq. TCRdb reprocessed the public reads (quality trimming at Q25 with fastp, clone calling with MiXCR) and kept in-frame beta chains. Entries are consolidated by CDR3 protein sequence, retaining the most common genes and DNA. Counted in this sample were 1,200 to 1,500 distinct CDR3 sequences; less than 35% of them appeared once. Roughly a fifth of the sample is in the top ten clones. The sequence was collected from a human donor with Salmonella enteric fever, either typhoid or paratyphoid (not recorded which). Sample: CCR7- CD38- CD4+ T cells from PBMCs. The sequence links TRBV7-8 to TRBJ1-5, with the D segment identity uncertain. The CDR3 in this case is CASSLDDGNQPQHF. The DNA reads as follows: TGTGCCAGCAGCTTAGATGACGGCAATCAGCCCCAGCATTTT. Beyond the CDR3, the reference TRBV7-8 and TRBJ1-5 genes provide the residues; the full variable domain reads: GAGVSQSPRYKVAKRGQDVALRCDPISGHVSLFWYQQALGQGPEFLTYFQNEAQLDKSGLPSDRFFAERPEGSVSTLKIQRTQQEDSAVYLCASSLDDGNQPQHFGDGTRLSIL.